This T cell receptor beta chain was retrieved from a study of blood T cell repertoires in COVID-19. Looking at the study overall: Sites in the United States, Italy and Spain provided acute and convalescent COVID-19 samples. In each case, the material was cDNA or gDNA derived from T cells, B-cell-depleted T cells, or PBMCs.

V was cut by 7 bases and J by 6 bases, with 13 bases left in between. The germline CDR1 and CDR2 sequences are SGHRS and YFSETQ. The CDR3 spans 13 residues. This clone appeared once. Sequenced by immunoSEQ multiplex PCR; TCRdb stores in-frame clones only, minus some. Seen here are about 42,000 clones, approximately 81% observed once, and the top ten hold less than 15%. The sample taken for sequencing was peripheral blood. The sequence derives from a woman in her 70s in a cohort sampled during active COVID-19. The rearrangement joins TRBV5-1 to TRBJ2-2, with D possibly being TRBD1 (5 bases). CDR3 loop: CASHEAGSGELFF. The CDR3 nucleotides read TGCGCCAGCCACGAAGCAGGGTCCGGGGAGCTGTTTTTT. The full variable domain, its missing parts supplied by reference TRBV5-1 and TRBJ2-2, is KAGVTQTPRYLIKTRGQQVTLSCSPISGHRSVSWYQQTPGQGLQFLFEYFSETQRNKGNFPGRFSGRQFSNSRSEMNVSTLELGDSALYLCASHEAGSGELFFGEGSRLTVL.